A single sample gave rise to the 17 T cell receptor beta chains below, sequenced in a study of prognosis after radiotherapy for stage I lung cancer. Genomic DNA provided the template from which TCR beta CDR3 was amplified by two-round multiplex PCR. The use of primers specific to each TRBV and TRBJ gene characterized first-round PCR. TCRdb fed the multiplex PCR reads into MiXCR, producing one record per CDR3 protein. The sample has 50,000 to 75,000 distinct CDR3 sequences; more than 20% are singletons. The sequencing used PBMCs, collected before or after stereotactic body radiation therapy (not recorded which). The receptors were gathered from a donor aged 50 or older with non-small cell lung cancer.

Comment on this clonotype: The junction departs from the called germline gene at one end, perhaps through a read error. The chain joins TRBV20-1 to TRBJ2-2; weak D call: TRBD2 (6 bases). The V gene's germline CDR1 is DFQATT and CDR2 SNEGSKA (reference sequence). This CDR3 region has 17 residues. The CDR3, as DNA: TGCAGTGCTAGGCTCGGGATCCGGGGGAAGAACACCTGGGAGCTGTTTTTT. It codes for CSARLGIRGKNTWELFF.

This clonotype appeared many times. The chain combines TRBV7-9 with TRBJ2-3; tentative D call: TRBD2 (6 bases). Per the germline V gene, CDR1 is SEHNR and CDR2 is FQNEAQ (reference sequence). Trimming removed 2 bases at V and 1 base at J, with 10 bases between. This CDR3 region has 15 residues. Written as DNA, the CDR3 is TGTGCCAGCAGCTTACCGGGGGTCCGCACAGATACGCAGTATTTT. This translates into CASSLPGVRTDTQYF.

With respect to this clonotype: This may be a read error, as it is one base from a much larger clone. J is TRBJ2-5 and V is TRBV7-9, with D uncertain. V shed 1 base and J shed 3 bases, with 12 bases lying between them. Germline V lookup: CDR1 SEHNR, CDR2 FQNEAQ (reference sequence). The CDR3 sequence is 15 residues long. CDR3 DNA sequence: TGTGCCAGCAGCTTAGGCACAGTGATTAAAGAGACCCAGTACTTC. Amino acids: CASSLGTVIKETQYF.

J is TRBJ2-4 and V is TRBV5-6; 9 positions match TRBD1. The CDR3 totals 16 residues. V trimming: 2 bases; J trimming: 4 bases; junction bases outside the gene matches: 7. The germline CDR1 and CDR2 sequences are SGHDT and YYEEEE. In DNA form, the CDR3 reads TGTGCCAGCAGCTTAATGGGGACAGGGTTGAAAAACATTCAGTACTTC. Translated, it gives CASSLMGTGLKNIQYF.

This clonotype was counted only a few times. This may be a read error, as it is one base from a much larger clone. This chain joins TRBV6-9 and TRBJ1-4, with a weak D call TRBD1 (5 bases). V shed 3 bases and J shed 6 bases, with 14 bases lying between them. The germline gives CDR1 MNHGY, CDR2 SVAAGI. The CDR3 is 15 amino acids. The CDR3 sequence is CASSYSKGAHEKLFF. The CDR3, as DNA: TGTGCCAGCAGTTACTCGAAAGGGGCCCATGAAAAACTGTTTTTT.

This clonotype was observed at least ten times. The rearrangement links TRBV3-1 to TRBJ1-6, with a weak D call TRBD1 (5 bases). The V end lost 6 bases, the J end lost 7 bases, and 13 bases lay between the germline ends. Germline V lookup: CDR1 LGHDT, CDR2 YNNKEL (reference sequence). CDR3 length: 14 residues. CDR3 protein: CASSPTASNSPLHF. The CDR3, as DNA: TGTGCCAGCAGTCCGACAGCATCAAATTCACCCCTCCACTTT.

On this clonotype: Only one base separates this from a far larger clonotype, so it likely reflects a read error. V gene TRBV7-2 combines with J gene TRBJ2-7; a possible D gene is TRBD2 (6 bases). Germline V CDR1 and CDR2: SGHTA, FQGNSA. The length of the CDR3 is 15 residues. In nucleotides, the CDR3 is TGTGCCAGCTCTCTTTCCGGGACTCGCTCCTACGAGCAGTGCTTC. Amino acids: CASSLSGTRSYEQCF.

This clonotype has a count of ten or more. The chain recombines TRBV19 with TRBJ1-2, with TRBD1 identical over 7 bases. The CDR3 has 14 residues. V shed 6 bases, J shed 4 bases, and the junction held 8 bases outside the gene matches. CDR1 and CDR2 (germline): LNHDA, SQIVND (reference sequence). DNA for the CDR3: TGTGCCAGTAGAACCGGGACAGAGGGCTATGGCTACACCTTC. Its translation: CASRTGTEGYGYTF.

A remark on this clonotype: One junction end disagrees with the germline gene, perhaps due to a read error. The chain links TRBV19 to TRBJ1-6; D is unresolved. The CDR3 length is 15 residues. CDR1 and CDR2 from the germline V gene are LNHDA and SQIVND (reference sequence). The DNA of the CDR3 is TGTGCCACCCGCCCTAATTCAACCCCTAATTCACCCCTCGACTTC. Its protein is CATRPNSTPNSPLDF. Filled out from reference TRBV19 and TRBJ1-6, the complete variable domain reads DGGITQSPKYLFRKEGQNVTLSCEQNLNHDAMYWYRQDPGQGLRLIYYSQIVNDFQKGDIAEGYSVSREKKESFPLTVTSAQKNPTAFYLCATRPNSTPNSPLDFGNGTRLTVT.

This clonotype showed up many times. CDR3 region: CASSLTVGTVNTGELFF. DNA for the CDR3: TGCGCCAGCAGCTTGACAGTCGGGACAGTCAACACCGGGGAGCTGTTTTTT. This chain links TRBV5-1 with TRBJ2-2; 7 bases are shared with TRBD1. V trimming: 1 base; J trimming: 2 bases; junction bases outside the gene matches: 8. Germline CDR1 SGHRS, CDR2 YFSETQ. This CDR3 comprises 17 residues.

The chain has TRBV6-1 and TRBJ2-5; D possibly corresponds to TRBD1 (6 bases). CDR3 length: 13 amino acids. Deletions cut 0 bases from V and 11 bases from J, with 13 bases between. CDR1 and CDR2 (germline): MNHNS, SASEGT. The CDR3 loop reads CASSEAPWGTQYF. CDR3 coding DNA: TGTGCCAGCAGTGAAGCCCCGTGGGGGACACAGTACTTC.

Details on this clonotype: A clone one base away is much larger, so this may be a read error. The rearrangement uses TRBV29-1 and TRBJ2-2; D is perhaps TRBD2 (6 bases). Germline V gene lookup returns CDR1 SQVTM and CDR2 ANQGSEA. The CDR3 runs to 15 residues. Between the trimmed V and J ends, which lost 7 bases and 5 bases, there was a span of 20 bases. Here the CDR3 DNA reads TGCAGCGCCCCCGGGAGTTGTACTAGGACCGGGGAGCTGTTTTTT. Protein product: CSAPGSCTRTGELFF.

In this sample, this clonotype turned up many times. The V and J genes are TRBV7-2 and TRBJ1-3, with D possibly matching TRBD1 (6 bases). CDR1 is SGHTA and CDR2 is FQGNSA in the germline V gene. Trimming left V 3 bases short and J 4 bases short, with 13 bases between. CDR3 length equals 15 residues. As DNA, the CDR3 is TGTGCCAGCAGCTTCTCAGGGGTTATAGGAAACACCATATATTTT. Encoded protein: CASSFSGVIGNTIYF.

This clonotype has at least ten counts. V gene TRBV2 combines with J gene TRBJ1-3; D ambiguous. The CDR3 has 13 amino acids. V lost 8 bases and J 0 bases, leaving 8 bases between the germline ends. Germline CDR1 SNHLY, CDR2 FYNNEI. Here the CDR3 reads CASRGDSGNTIYF. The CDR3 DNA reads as TGTGCCAGCCGCGGGGACTCTGGAAACACCATATATTTT.

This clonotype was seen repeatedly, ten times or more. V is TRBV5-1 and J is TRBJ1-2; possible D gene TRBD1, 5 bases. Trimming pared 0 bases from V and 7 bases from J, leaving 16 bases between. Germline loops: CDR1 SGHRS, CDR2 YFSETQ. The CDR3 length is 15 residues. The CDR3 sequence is CASSLDGRGLRGYTF. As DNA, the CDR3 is TGCGCCAGCAGCTTGGATGGGAGGGGATTACGTGGCTACACCTTC.

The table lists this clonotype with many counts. The chain's CDR3 is CASSPRDRGFVQEKLFF. The DNA for the CDR3 is TGTGCCAGTAGCCCCCGGGACAGGGGATTTGTTCAGGAAAAACTGTTTTTT. The chain joins TRBV19 to TRBJ1-4, with 10 positions matching TRBD1. This CDR3 contains 17 residues. V was clipped by 6 bases and J by 8 bases; unmatched bases: 15. Germline V lookup: CDR1 LNHDA, CDR2 SQIVND (reference sequence). Based on the CDR3 plus reference TRBV19 and TRBJ1-4, the full variable domain is DGGITQSPKYLFRKEGQNVTLSCEQNLNHDAMYWYRQDPGQGLRLIYYSQIVNDFQKGDIAEGYSVSREKKESFPLTVTSAQKNPTAFYLCASSPRDRGFVQEKLFFGSGTQLSVL.

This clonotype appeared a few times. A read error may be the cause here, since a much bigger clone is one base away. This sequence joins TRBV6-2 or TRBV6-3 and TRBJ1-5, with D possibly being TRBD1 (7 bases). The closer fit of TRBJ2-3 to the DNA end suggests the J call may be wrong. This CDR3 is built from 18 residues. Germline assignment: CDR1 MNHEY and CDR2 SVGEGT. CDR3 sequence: CASSPEGRGRNSNQPQYF. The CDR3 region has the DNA TGTGCCAGCAGCCCCGAAGGCAGGGGGAGGAATAGCAATCAGCCCCAGTATTTT.